This is a list of T cell receptor beta chains from one sample in a study of PD-1 blockade in classical Hodgkin lymphoma. The method was immunoSEQ multiplex PCR; TCRdb's version includes in-frame clones alone and lacks a portion of them. The sample yields fewer than 55,000 clones, roughly three quarters seen once. Here the sequenced sample was peripheral blood mononuclear cells (PBMCs), taken before the fourth cycle of nivolumab. The receptors come from a human donor with classical Hodgkin lymphoma. Each CDR3 is given with its conserved first and last residue. A D gene is named only where the DNA matches it firmly. Size is stated for part of the rows, as once, few or many counts, or as a class when the clone is expanded.

d_call: TRBD1; clone_size: -; j_call: TRBJ1-1; v_call: TRBV29-1; cdr3_nt: TGCAGCGTCACAAAAACTGGGACAGTGAACACTGAAGCTTTCTTT; cdr3_aa: CSVTKTGTVNTEAFF
d_call: -; clone_size: -; j_call: TRBJ1-4; v_call: TRBV4-2; cdr3_nt: TGTGCCAGCAGCCAAGTACAGGGTTACAATGAAAAACTGTTTTTT; cdr3_aa: CASSQVQGYNEKLFF
d_call: -; clone_size: few; j_call: TRBJ1-6; v_call: TRBV6-5; cdr3_nt: TGTGCCAGCAGACACCCAGCGTCACCCCTCCACTTT; cdr3_aa: CASRHPASPLHF
d_call: -; clone_size: medium-sized; j_call: TRBJ1-1; v_call: TRBV4-1; cdr3_nt: TGCGCCAGCAGCCAAGGGCAGGGGCTACAGAACACTGAAGCTTTCTTT; cdr3_aa: CASSQGQGLQNTEAFF
d_call: -; clone_size: -; j_call: TRBJ2-7; v_call: TRBV11-2; cdr3_nt: TGTGCCAGCAGCTTATCGCAGGGCGAGCAGTACTTC; cdr3_aa: CASSLSQGEQYF
d_call: -; clone_size: -; j_call: TRBJ2-2; v_call: TRBV7-3; cdr3_nt: TGTGCCAGCAGCTTACCCGGGGGCGGGTCCGACACCGGGGAGCTGTTTTTT; cdr3_aa: CASSLPGGGSDTGELFF
d_call: -; clone_size: -; j_call: TRBJ1-4; v_call: TRBV7-9; cdr3_nt: TGTGCCAGCAGCTTAGCCAACACTGCAACTAATGAAAAACTGTTTTTT; cdr3_aa: CASSLANTATNEKLFF
d_call: TRBD1; clone_size: -; j_call: TRBJ2-3; v_call: TRBV7-3; cdr3_nt: TGTGCCAGCAGCTTAAAGGCCGGGACAGTTGGGGATACGCAGTATTTT; cdr3_aa: CASSLKAGTVGDTQYF
d_call: TRBD1; clone_size: -; j_call: TRBJ1-4; v_call: TRBV19; cdr3_nt: TGTGCCAGTAGGGACAGGGACTTTGAATGGAAACTGTTTTTT; cdr3_aa: CASRDRDFEWKLFF
d_call: TRBD2; clone_size: -; j_call: TRBJ2-3; v_call: TRBV5-1; cdr3_nt: TGCGCCAGCAGCGCGGGACTAGCGGGGGTGGGCCGCGCAGATACGCAGTATTTT; cdr3_aa: CASSAGLAGVGRADTQYF
d_call: -; clone_size: -; j_call: TRBJ1-4; v_call: TRBV14; cdr3_nt: TGTGCCAGCAGCCATATGGGGGGTAATGAAAAACTGTTTTTT; cdr3_aa: CASSHMGGNEKLFF
d_call: TRBD2; clone_size: -; j_call: TRBJ2-1; v_call: TRBV7-8; cdr3_nt: TGTGCCAGCAGCCCGCGACTAGCGGGGGAGGGAGTGACTGGCAATGAGCAGTTCTTC; cdr3_aa: CASSPRLAGEGVTGNEQFF
d_call: TRBD1; clone_size: -; j_call: TRBJ2-2; v_call: TRBV27; cdr3_nt: TGTGCCAGCAGTTTAAGAGGGACAGGGGTAACCGGGGAGCTGTTTTTT; cdr3_aa: CASSLRGTGVTGELFF
d_call: -; clone_size: few; j_call: TRBJ1-2; v_call: TRBV28; cdr3_nt: TGTGCCAGCAGTCTAGTGGGAGCCTATGGCTACACCTTC; cdr3_aa: CASSLVGAYGYTF